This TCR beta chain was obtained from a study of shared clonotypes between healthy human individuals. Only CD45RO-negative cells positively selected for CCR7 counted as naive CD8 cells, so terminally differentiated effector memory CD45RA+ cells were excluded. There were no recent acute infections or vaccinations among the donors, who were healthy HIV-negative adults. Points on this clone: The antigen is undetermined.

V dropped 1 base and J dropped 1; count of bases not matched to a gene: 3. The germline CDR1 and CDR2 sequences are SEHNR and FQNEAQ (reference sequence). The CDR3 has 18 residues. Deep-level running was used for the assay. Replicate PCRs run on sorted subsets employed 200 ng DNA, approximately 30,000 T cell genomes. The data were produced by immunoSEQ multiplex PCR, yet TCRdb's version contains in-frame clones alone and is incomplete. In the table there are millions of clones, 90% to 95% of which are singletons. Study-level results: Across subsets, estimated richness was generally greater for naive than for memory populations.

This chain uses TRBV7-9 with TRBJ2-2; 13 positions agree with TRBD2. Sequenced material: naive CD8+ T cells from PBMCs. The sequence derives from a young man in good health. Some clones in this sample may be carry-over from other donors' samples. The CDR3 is CASSLGLAGGKNTGELFF. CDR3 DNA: TGTGCCAGCAGCTTAGGACTAGCGGGAGGAAAGAACACCGGGGAGCTGTTTTTT.